This is a list of T cell receptor beta chains from one sample in a study of blood T cell repertoires in COVID-19. Some clones are missing from TCRdb's copy, which holds only in-frame ones; the method was immunoSEQ multiplex PCR. The sample contains some 180,000 clones, approximately 91% of which appear only once. What was sequenced was peripheral blood. These receptors were collected from a man between 18 and 29 years old with COVID-19, enrolled during active disease. Both conserved end residues are part of each CDR3. D genes are given only for firm matches. A row's size may be missing; if present it is once, few, many or a size class.

J gene,clone size,D gene,V gene,CDR3 DNA,CDR3 protein
TRBJ2-1,once,-,TRBV6-1,TGTGCCAGCAGTGATCCAGGGGCTTCTAATGAGCAGTTCTTC,CASSDPGASNEQFF
TRBJ2-3,-,-,TRBV19,TGTGCCAGTAGTACCCGGGACTCAAACACAGATACGCAGTATTTT,CASSTRDSNTDTQYF
TRBJ2-7,-,-,TRBV7-8,TGTGCCAGCAGCTTAGGGACAGCGGTATACGAGCAGTACTTC,CASSLGTAVYEQYF
TRBJ1-1,-,-,TRBV6-1,TGTGCCAGCAGTGAACTCCCAGGTAGCGGCACTGAAGCTTTCTTT,CASSELPGSGTEAFF
TRBJ2-2,-,-,TRBV30,TGTGCCGCCCGGAGGCTACGGGACACCGGGGAGCTGTTTTTT,CAARRLRDTGELFF
TRBJ1-5,-,TRBD1,TRBV28,TGTGCCAGCAGTCCTCGACAGGGAGGCAATCAGCCCCAGCATTTT,CASSPRQGGNQPQHF
TRBJ2-5,-,-,TRBV9,TGTGCCAGCATGAGAGAGTTGGAGACCCAGTACTTC,CASMRELETQYF
TRBJ1-5,-,-,TRBV19,TGTGCCAGTAGTATCCCGTCTAGCAATCAGCCCCAGCATTTT,CASSIPSSNQPQHF
TRBJ1-5,many,TRBD1,TRBV3-1/TRBV3-2,TGTGCCAGCAGCCACCGGGACAGGGCTCCCCAGCATTTT,CASSHRDRAPQHF
TRBJ2-1,once,TRBD2,TRBV27,TGTGCCAGTACGGGAGGGGGTTACAATGAGCAGTTCTTC,CASTGGGYNEQFF
TRBJ2-7,-,-,TRBV7-2,TGTGCCAGCAGCTTAGCCAGTTCCTACGAGCAGTACTTC,CASSLASSYEQYF
TRBJ1-1,-,-,TRBV9,TGTGCCAGCAGCGAGGGCTCCTACGGGGTCACTGAAGCTTTCTTT,CASSEGSYGVTEAFF
TRBJ2-1,-,-,TRBV4-3,TGCGCCAGCAGCCCTTCGCGGGTGAGCTACAATGAGCAGTTCTTC,CASSPSRVSYNEQFF
TRBJ2-7,once,-,TRBV6-5,TGTGCCAGCCGTAGCTCCTACGAGCAGTACTTC,CASRSSYEQYF
TRBJ1-5,-,-,TRBV6-2/TRBV6-3,TGTGCCAGCAGTTCGTCCAGGGGCGAGAATAGCAATCAGCCCCAGCATTTT,CASSSSRGENSNQPQHF
TRBJ1-1,-,TRBD1,TRBV18,TGTGCCAGCTCACCAATTCAGGGGGTAAGGACTGAAGCTTTCTTT,CASSPIQGVRTEAFF
TRBJ2-6,-,-,TRBV6-2/TRBV6-3,TGTGCCAGCAGTTACAACAGGGCAGGGGCCAACGTCCTGACTTTC,CASSYNRAGANVLTF